A selection of T cell receptor beta chains follows, all from one sample in a study of control samples from healthy donors and cancer patients. Measured with immunoSEQ multiplex PCR; TCRdb has only the in-frame clones, and not every one. In total, the table holds 150,000 to 200,000 clones. Specimen: blood. These receptors all stem from a woman aged 25-40 years in good health. Each CDR3 is given with its conserved first and last residue. A D gene is named only where the DNA matches it firmly. The listing skips clone size in some rows; elsewhere it reads once, few, many or a size class.

cdr3_nt	cdr3_aa	v_call	j_call	cdr3_length	clone_size	d_call
TGTGCCAGCTCATTCATGACAGGGGGCACCGGGGAGCTGTTTTTT	CASSFMTGGTGELFF	TRBV5-5	TRBJ2-2	15	NA	TRBD1
TGTGCCAGTAGTATACGGAGGACAGGGGCAACTAATGAAAAACTGTTTTTT	CASSIRRTGATNEKLFF	TRBV19	TRBJ1-4	17	NA	TRBD1
TGTGCCAGCAGCGCAGGACTAGCGGCGCATGAATACGAGCAGTACTTC	CASSAGLAAHEYEQYF	TRBV9	TRBJ2-7	16	NA	TRBD2
TGTGCCAGCAGCTTAGGAGGGACGGCGCAAGAGACCCAGTACTTC	CASSLGGTAQETQYF	TRBV11-3	TRBJ2-5	15	NA	NA
TGTGCCAGCAGTTCCGCCGGGACAGATAATGAAAAACTGTTTTTT	CASSSAGTDNEKLFF	TRBV28	TRBJ1-4	15	NA	TRBD1
TGTGCCAGCGGTACAGCGGGGTTCTATAGCAATCAGCCCCAGCATTTT	CASGTAGFYSNQPQHF	TRBV28	TRBJ1-5	16	NA	NA
TGTGCCAGCAGTTCTTCTGGGGGCATTCAGCTGTTTTTT	CASSSSGGIQLFF	TRBV28	TRBJ1-4	13	medium-sized	NA
TGCGCCAGCAGCTCGGGACAGTATAATTCACCCCTCCACTTT	CASSSGQYNSPLHF	TRBV5-1	TRBJ1-6	14	NA	TRBD1
TGCGCCAGCAGCATACACCAAATCAATCAGCCCCAGCATTTT	CASSIHQINQPQHF	TRBV4-1	TRBJ1-5	14	NA	NA
TGTGCCAGCAGCCCGGGACTTGGAAATCAGCCCCAGCATTTT	CASSPGLGNQPQHF	TRBV9	TRBJ1-5	14	NA	NA
TGTGCCACCAGTGATTTTGGAGGGGAGACCCAGTACTTC	CATSDFGGETQYF	TRBV24-1	TRBJ2-5	13	NA	NA
TGTGCCAGCAGCTCCCCGTTGACAGCGAACACTGAAGCTTTCTTT	CASSSPLTANTEAFF	TRBV7-9	TRBJ1-1	15	NA	NA
TGCGCCAGCAGCCATCCAACAGGGGGCCCCGACACCGGGGAGCTGTTTTTT	CASSHPTGGPDTGELFF	TRBV4-1	TRBJ2-2	17	NA	TRBD1
TGTGCCAGCAGCCCATCACCTAGCGGGGGTGGAGAGCAGTACTTC	CASSPSPSGGGEQYF	TRBV3-1/TRBV3-2	TRBJ2-7	15	NA	TRBD2
TGTGCCAGCAGGGCTACTAGCCCTCTAGAGACCCAGTACTTC	CASRATSPLETQYF	TRBV2	TRBJ2-5	14	NA	NA
TGTGCCAGCAGTCCTCCGCTCTATGGCTACACCTTC	CASSPPLYGYTF	TRBV28	TRBJ1-2	12	NA	NA
TGTGCCAGCAGTTTAATCGGTAGCAATCAGCCCCAGCATTTT	CASSLIGSNQPQHF	TRBV27	TRBJ1-5	14	NA	NA
TGTGCCAGCAGTTACTCGCGGCACACGAACACTGAAGCTTTCTTT	CASSYSRHTNTEAFF	TRBV6-5	TRBJ1-1	15	NA	NA
TGTGCCAGCAGTTTTAGGAATCAGCCCCAGCATTTT	CASSFRNQPQHF	TRBV28	TRBJ1-5	12	NA	NA
TGTGCCTGGAGTGCAGGACAGGGGACAGATACGCAGTATTTT	CAWSAGQGTDTQYF	TRBV30	TRBJ2-3	14	NA	TRBD1
TGCGCCAGCAGCCCCGGAGGGCAGGGAGTAAACTATGGCTACACCTTC	CASSPGGQGVNYGYTF	TRBV5-1	TRBJ1-2	16	NA	NA
TGTGCCAGCAGAAATCGGGACCTGGGCTACGAGCAGTACTTC	CASRNRDLGYEQYF	TRBV5-4	TRBJ2-7	14	NA	NA
TGTGCCAGCAGCCTCACAGGGGACCCTAACTATGGCTACACCTTC	CASSLTGDPNYGYTF	TRBV5-5	TRBJ1-2	15	NA	TRBD1
TGCGCCAGCAGCTTGGGAAGGGGTCAGCCCCAGCATTTT	CASSLGRGQPQHF	TRBV5-1	TRBJ1-5	13	NA	NA
TGTGCCAGCAGTCGACCTTCGGAACATACCTTTGACTATGGCTACACCTTC	CASSRPSEHTFDYGYTF	TRBV7-9	TRBJ1-2	17	NA	NA
TGTGCCAGCAGTTACTCGATGCCCCAAGGACCCGGGGAGCTGTTTTTT	CASSYSMPQGPGELFF	TRBV6-5	TRBJ2-2	16	NA	NA
TGCGCCAGCAGCCAAGGCCCCGGGGGGGGGCCCCGCTACGAGCAGTACTTC	CASSQGPGGGPRYEQYF	TRBV4-1	TRBJ2-7	17	NA	TRBD2
TGCGCCAGCAGCTTATACCCCAGGGGGCAGGGCAATCAGCCCCAGCATTTT	CASSLYPRGQGNQPQHF	TRBV5-1	TRBJ1-5	17	NA	TRBD1
TGTGCCAGCAGTGTCCAGTCGGGCCAGCCCCAGCATTTT	CASSVQSGQPQHF	TRBV2	TRBJ1-5	13	NA	NA
TGTGCCAGCAGTTACGGGAACATTCAGTACTTC	CASSYGNIQYF	TRBV6-2/TRBV6-3	TRBJ2-4	11	NA	NA
TGTGCCAGCAGCTTAGGTGGGGGACAGGGACCAACCGAGCAGTACTTC	CASSLGGGQGPTEQYF	TRBV5-4	TRBJ2-7	16	NA	TRBD1
TGTGCCAGCAGGCGGACAGGCGGAAACACCATATATTTT	CASRRTGGNTIYF	TRBV6-5	TRBJ1-3	13	NA	TRBD1
TGTGCCTTCTACAGGAGGATGAACACTGAAGCTTTCTTT	CAFYRRMNTEAFF	TRBV30	TRBJ1-1	13	NA	NA
TGTGCCAGCTCACCATCCCAGGGAGGTTTAGCTTTCTTT	CASSPSQGGLAFF	TRBV18	TRBJ1-1	13	NA	NA
TGCGCCAGTGCGCGGGACAGGGATCTTCTGGTCTATGGCTACACCTTC	CASARDRDLLVYGYTF	TRBV5-1	TRBJ1-2	16	NA	TRBD1
TGTGCCAGCAACCCTACAGGGAATAATTCACCCCTCCACTTT	CASNPTGNNSPLHF	TRBV4-2	TRBJ1-6	14	NA	NA
TGCAGTGGCCGGTTAGATGAAAAACTGTTTTTT	CSGRLDEKLFF	TRBV29-1	TRBJ1-4	11	NA	NA
TGTGCCAGTAGTGAGTGGACTAGCCCACGGGGGACCCAGTACTTC	CASSEWTSPRGTQYF	TRBV19	TRBJ2-5	15	NA	TRBD2
TGCGCCAGCAGCCCCCGGGACAGGGGGTCGGTGAACACTGAAGCTTTCTTT	CASSPRDRGSVNTEAFF	TRBV4-1	TRBJ1-1	17	NA	TRBD1
TGCGCCAGCAGCTCCCGGGGGGGCGCCCCTAATGAAAAACTGTTTTTT	CASSSRGGAPNEKLFF	TRBV5-1	TRBJ1-4	16	NA	NA
TGTGCCAGCAGCCAAGGAACAGGCCTTGCAACTAATGAAAAACTGTTTTTT	CASSQGTGLATNEKLFF	TRBV3-1/TRBV3-2	TRBJ1-4	17	NA	NA
TGCGCCAGCAGCCCGCCGGACCGGCAGCTGGCCCCCGGGGAGCTGTTTTTT	CASSPPDRQLAPGELFF	TRBV5-1	TRBJ2-2	17	NA	NA
TGTGCCAGCAGCCGCAGTCGGGGGGGTCAAGAGACCCAGTACTTC	CASSRSRGGQETQYF	TRBV7-2	TRBJ2-5	15	NA	TRBD2
TGCGCCAGCAGCTTGGCCTTCGCTACGGGCTACGAGCAGTACTTC	CASSLAFATGYEQYF	TRBV5-1	TRBJ2-7	15	NA	NA
TGTGCCAGCAGTTTGGGCGGCTACGAGCAGTACTTC	CASSLGGYEQYF	TRBV28	TRBJ2-7	12	NA	NA
TGCGCCAGCAGCGAGCTGGACAGGGCTAATGAAAAACTGTTTTTT	CASSELDRANEKLFF	TRBV5-1	TRBJ1-4	15	NA	TRBD1
TGTGCCAGCAGCCCCAAAACAGCCACTTTCCTAGCCAAAAACATTCAGTACTTC	CASSPKTATFLAKNIQYF	TRBV9	TRBJ2-4	18	NA	NA
TGTGCCAGCAGCCCAAAAAGGCGATCACCCCTCCACTTT	CASSPKRRSPLHF	TRBV7-9	TRBJ1-6	13	NA	NA
TGTGCCAGTAGTATGGGGAGGGGGTATAGCAATCAGCCCCAGCATTTT	CASSMGRGYSNQPQHF	TRBV19	TRBJ1-5	16	NA	NA